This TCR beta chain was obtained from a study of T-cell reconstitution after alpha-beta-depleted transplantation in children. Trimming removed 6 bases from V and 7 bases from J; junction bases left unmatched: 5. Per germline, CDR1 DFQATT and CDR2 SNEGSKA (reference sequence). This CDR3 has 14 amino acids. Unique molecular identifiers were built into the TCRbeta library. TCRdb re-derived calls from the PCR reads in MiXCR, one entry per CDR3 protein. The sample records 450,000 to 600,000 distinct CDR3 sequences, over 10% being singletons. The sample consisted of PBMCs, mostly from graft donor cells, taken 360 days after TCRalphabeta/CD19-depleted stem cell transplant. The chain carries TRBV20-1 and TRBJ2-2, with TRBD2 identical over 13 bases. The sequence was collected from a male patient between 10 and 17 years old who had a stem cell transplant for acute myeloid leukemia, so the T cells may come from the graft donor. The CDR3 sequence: CSAGGLAGRGELFF. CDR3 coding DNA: TGCAGTGCGGGGGGACTAGCGGGACGCGGGGAGCTGTTTTTT.